The 5 T cell receptor beta chains in this list originate from one sample, sequenced in a study of immune cell composition in non-small cell lung cancer. Normal lung was sampled as far from the tumour as possible, at least 3 cm. The table came from immunoSEQ multiplex PCR; TCRdb's copy has only in-frame clones and leaves some out. The data show around 6,400 clones, 70% to 90% seen once. The sample comprised non-adjacent lung tissue. These receptor sequences come from a human donor with non-small cell lung cancer.

This chain joins TRBV7-6 and TRBJ2-7; a weak D match, TRBD2 (5 bases). Germline V CDR1 and CDR2: SGHVS, FNYEAQ. Trimming pared 0 bases from V and 3 bases from J, leaving 9 bases between. The CDR3 runs 14 residues. For the CDR3, the DNA is TGTGCCAGCAGCTTAGCCGGGATTAGCTACGAGCAGTACTTC. Its translation is CASSLAGISYEQYF.

The genes are TRBV28 and TRBJ1-3; 7 bases line up with TRBD1. In germline, CDR1 is MDHEN, CDR2 SYDVKM. CDR3 length: 14 amino acids. The V gene end was trimmed by 3 bases and the J gene end by 2 bases; junction bases not matched to a gene: 1. The CDR3 coding sequence is TGTGCCAGCAGTTTCAGGGGGACTGGAAACACCATATATTTT. It is translated as CASSFRGTGNTIYF.

This clone was observed once. In nucleotides, the CDR3 is TGTGCCAGCAGAGCCGGGACAGTTCTGAACACTGAAGCTTTCTTT. Its protein product is CASRAGTVLNTEAFF. The chain uses TRBV6-1 and TRBJ1-1, with 7 bases that match TRBD1. Germline CDR1 is MNHNS and CDR2 is SASEGT. This CDR3 is built from 15 residues. V was clipped by 6 bases and J by 0 bases; unmatched bases: 7.

The chain employs TRBV7-8 and TRBJ1-5, with D possibly TRBD1 on 5 matching bases. In germline, CDR1 is SGHVS, CDR2 FQNEAQ. CDR3 length: 15 residues. V was pared by 2 bases and J by 2 bases, with 10 bases between. The CDR3 here is CASSLSRVGNQPQHF. The CDR3 DNA follows: TGTGCCAGCAGCTTAAGCAGGGTTGGCAATCAGCCCCAGCATTTT.

The chain has TRBV30 and TRBJ2-7, with TRBD1 as a possible D gene (7 bases). The CDR3 spans 15 residues. Germline values: CDR1 GTSNPN, CDR2 SVGIG (reference sequence). V shed 3 bases and J shed 4 bases, with 19 bases lying between them. The CDR3 here is CAWSPGAGGLYEQYF. CDR3 bases: TGTGCCTGGAGCCCGGGGGCAGGGGGTCTGTACGAGCAGTACTTC.